This is a list of T cell receptor beta chains from one sample in a study of blood T cell repertoires in COVID-19. The data were produced by immunoSEQ multiplex PCR, yet TCRdb's version contains in-frame clones alone and is incomplete. This table holds 130,000 to 150,000 clones, 65% to 90% found once. The sample was peripheral blood. Receptor source: a man aged 55 to 70 with active or convalescent COVID-19. The conserved cysteine and the conserved F or W are not part of the CDR3 here. Each record gives: clone size, V gene, CDR3 protein. Size is stated for part of the rows, as once, few or many counts, or as a class when the clone is expanded.

abundance: -
v_gene: TRBV4-1
CDR3aa: ASSQLPGQTNNEQF

abundance: -
v_gene: TRBV7-2
CDR3aa: ASSLGTGNYGYT

abundance: few
v_gene: TRBV9
CDR3aa: ASTRSPAGSSYNEQF

abundance: -
v_gene: TRBV2
CDR3aa: ASRQLNEKLF

abundance: -
v_gene: TRBV18
CDR3aa: ASSPSGHRNTEAF

abundance: many
v_gene: TRBV30
CDR3aa: AWSPQTFTGGVSYT

abundance: once
v_gene: TRBV2
CDR3aa: ASSEGGSNQPQH

abundance: once
v_gene: TRBV11-3
CDR3aa: ASSLGRGTQY

abundance: -
v_gene: TRBV25-1
CDR3aa: ASSELLDSSYEQY

abundance: -
v_gene: TRBV5-5
CDR3aa: ASSFGDTEAF

abundance: few
v_gene: TRBV2
CDR3aa: ASSRGRTEAF

abundance: -
v_gene: TRBV3-1/TRBV3-2
CDR3aa: ASSTWTVSALNTEAF

abundance: -
v_gene: TRBV27
CDR3aa: ASSPVWELDNEQF

abundance: -
v_gene: TRBV27
CDR3aa: ASSYGQGGGPQH

abundance: few
v_gene: TRBV27
CDR3aa: ASSSGQGINEQF

abundance: -
v_gene: TRBV6-5
CDR3aa: ASRTGTGELF

abundance: -
v_gene: TRBV9
CDR3aa: ASSPGGLAGSYNEQF

abundance: -
v_gene: TRBV7-8
CDR3aa: ASSFAAGAGVVKNIQY

abundance: -
v_gene: TRBV27
CDR3aa: ASSFGLVGETQY

abundance: -
v_gene: TRBV7-2
CDR3aa: ASSAGTGVSGGELF

abundance: -
v_gene: TRBV28
CDR3aa: ASSLFTGRGNTIY

abundance: -
v_gene: TRBV2
CDR3aa: ASMRGAGELF

abundance: few
v_gene: TRBV5-1
CDR3aa: ASSLGSGRGNTIY

abundance: -
v_gene: TRBV30
CDR3aa: AWSVGSGRTSGNTIY

abundance: once
v_gene: TRBV19
CDR3aa: ASSTDRLNNEQF

abundance: -
v_gene: TRBV20-1
CDR3aa: SASATPSGRRFNEQF

abundance: -
v_gene: TRBV3-1/TRBV3-2
CDR3aa: ASSQDLGARGYT

abundance: few
v_gene: TRBV5-4
CDR3aa: ASSTYNYGYT

abundance: -
v_gene: TRBV5-6
CDR3aa: ASSLAWRYNEQF